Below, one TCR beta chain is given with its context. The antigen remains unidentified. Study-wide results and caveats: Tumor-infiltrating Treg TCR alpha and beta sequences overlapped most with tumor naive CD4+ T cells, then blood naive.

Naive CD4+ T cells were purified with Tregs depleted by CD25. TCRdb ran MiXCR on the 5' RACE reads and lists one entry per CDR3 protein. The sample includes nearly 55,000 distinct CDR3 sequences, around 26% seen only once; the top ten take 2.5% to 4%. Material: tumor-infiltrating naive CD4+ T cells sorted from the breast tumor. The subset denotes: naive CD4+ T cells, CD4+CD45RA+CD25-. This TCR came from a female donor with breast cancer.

The CDR3 DNA is TGCGCCAGCAGCTTGGGGGGGGATAACTCCTACAATGAGCAGTTCTTC. Amino acid sequence: CASSLGGDNSYNEQFF. The chain has TRBV5-1 and TRBJ2-1; TRBD2 is a possible D gene (6 bases). With 0 bases removed from V and 0 bases from J, the gap between germline ends came to 10 bases. This CDR3 comprises 16 residues. Germline CDR1 and CDR2: SGHRS and YFSETQ.